This entry lists 9 T cell receptor beta chains sequenced from one sample in a study of identical twins. A single record per CDR3 protein comes from TCRdb applying MiXCR to the 5' RACE reads. The sample lists about 480,000 distinct CDR3 sequences, 14% occurring once. The same specimen was also included in a second study, on yellow fever vaccine responses in identical twins.

Sequencing was performed on CD4+ T cells sorted from blood. These receptors were taken from a woman aged 18-35 years in good health.

CDR3 protein: CASSIQGGQPQHF. The CDR3 DNA reads TGTGCCAGCAGCATTCAGGGGGGGCAGCCCCAGCATTTT. The V call is TRBV7-9, the J call TRBJ1-5, with TRBD1 matching 7 bases. The ends lost 5 bases at V and 7 bases at J; junction bases unmatched: 5. Looked up from germline, CDR1 is SEHNR and CDR2 is FQNEAQ (reference sequence). This CDR3 has 13 amino acids.

This clonotype showed up just a few times. The chain employs TRBV30 and TRBJ2-7; D perhaps matches TRBD2 (5 bases). CDR3 length: 13 amino acids. Deletions cut 3 bases from V and 4 bases from J, with 13 bases between. The germline CDR1 and CDR2 sequences are GTSNPN and SVGIG (reference sequence). This CDR3 reads CAWSPPGYYEQYF. The CDR3 region has the DNA TGTGCCTGGAGCCCCCCGGGATATTACGAGCAGTACTTC.

This clonotype was observed a few times. The chain recombines TRBV6-6 with TRBJ2-1; TRBD2 might be the D (6 bases). The germline V gene encodes CDR1 MNHNY and CDR2 SVGAGI (reference sequence). The CDR3 has 12 amino acids. The V and J ends lost 6 bases and 14 bases respectively, with 17 bases between them. CDR3: CASRRDSGMEFF. CDR3 DNA: TGTGCCAGCAGAAGGGACTCCGGAATGGAGTTCTTC.

This chain links TRBV20-1 with TRBJ1-6; D not certain. The CDR3 extends over 15 amino acids. Germline lookup yields CDR1 DFQATT and CDR2 SNEGSKA (reference sequence). Trimming took off 0 bases at V and 7 bases at J, with 13 bases between the two ends. This CDR3 reads CSARDAGSLNSPLHF. In nucleotides, the CDR3 is TGCAGTGCTAGAGATGCGGGGTCACTGAATTCACCCCTCCACTTT.

In nucleotides, the CDR3 is TGCAGTGCTAGAGGGGACCCGGGACAGGGCTATGGCTACACCTTC. Protein: CSARGDPGQGYGYTF. The chain carries TRBV20-1 and TRBJ1-2; 9 bases fit TRBD1. The CDR3 totals 15 residues. Trimming removed 1 base from V and 4 bases from J; junction bases left unmatched: 7. Germline V gives CDR1 DFQATT, CDR2 SNEGSKA (reference sequence).

This clonotype was picked up many times. The chain joins TRBV5-1 to TRBJ2-5; possibly TRBD2 for D (5 bases). The CDR3 runs to 14 residues. V gave up 1 base and J gave up 2 bases, with 9 bases separating them. Germline lookup yields CDR1 SGHRS and CDR2 YFSETQ. Here the CDR3 DNA reads TGCGCCAGCAGCTTGTCCGGGGATCAAGAGACCCAGTACTTC. Translated: CASSLSGDQETQYF.

This clonotype was counted only a few times. This chain uses TRBV7-3 with TRBJ2-3, with D perhaps TRBD1 or TRBD2 (5 bases each). V dropped 9 bases and J dropped 12 bases, with 16 bases sitting between them. Germline V gene sequence: CDR1 SGHTA, CDR2 FQGTGA. The CDR3 has 11 amino acids. DNA for the CDR3: TGTGCCAGGCCGGGACCAAAATTACAGTATTTT. Translation gives CARPGPKLQYF.

The gene calls are TRBV6-5 and TRBJ2-5; possibly TRBD1 for D (5 bases). The CDR3 is 14 amino acids. The V gene's germline CDR1 is MNHEY and CDR2 SVGAGI. V was clipped by 0 bases and J by 4 bases, with 9 bases between them. For the CDR3, the DNA is TGTGCCAGCAGTTACTCGACCCAGGGAGAGACCCAGTACTTC. It codes for CASSYSTQGETQYF.

This clonotype has only a few counts. This chain joins TRBV29-1 and TRBJ1-1; possibly TRBD1 for D (5 bases). Germline CDR1 is SQVTM and CDR2 is ANQGSEA. With 7 bases removed from V and 4 bases from J, the gap between germline ends came to 16 bases. The CDR3 is made up of 13 amino acids. This CDR3 is CSGNYRQGTEAFF. CDR3 coding DNA: TGCAGCGGGAATTACAGGCAAGGCACTGAAGCTTTCTTT.